A single sample is the source of the 27 T cell receptor beta chains below, sequenced in a study of cytomegalovirus exposure and HLA in healthy donors. With 60 Vbeta and 13 Jbeta primers, the PCR was carried out. Libraries were prepared by immunoSEQ multiplex PCR; TCRdb keeps only in-frame clonotypes and omits some of them. The data contain more than 50,000 clones, approximately 85% of them singletons. The specimen sequenced was PBMCs. All receptors come from a female donor in good health and CMV-seronegative.

The V and J genes are TRBV18 and TRBJ2-3; 8 bases align to TRBD2. V trimming: 1 base; J trimming: 0 bases; junction bases outside the gene matches: 6. Germline assignment: CDR1 KGHSH and CDR2 LQKENI. The CDR3 totals 17 residues. This chain's CDR3 is CASSPLAGGRSTDTQYF. CDR3 nucleotides: TGTGCCAGCTCACCACTTGCGGGGGGCCGTAGCACAGATACGCAGTATTTT.

This clone was counted only a few times. The rearrangement joins TRBV28 to TRBJ2-2; 9 nucleotides match TRBD1. This CDR3 region has 16 residues. With 3 bases clipped from V and 6 bases from J, the junction kept 8 bases outside the gene matches. Germline lookup yields CDR1 MDHEN and CDR2 SYDVKM. This CDR3 is CASSFPGTGRAGELFF. The CDR3 region has the DNA TGTGCCAGCAGTTTCCCGGGGACAGGGAGGGCCGGGGAGCTGTTTTTT.

This clone showed up just once. Here the CDR3 reads CASSYSSGHKAIYF. CDR3 DNA sequence: TGTGCCAGCAGTTATAGTTCGGGACATAAAGCCATATATTTT. This rearrangement joins TRBV6-5 to TRBJ1-3; TRBD1 might be the D (6 bases). This CDR3 spans 14 amino acids. The ends were cut back, 3 bases at V and 11 bases at J, with 17 bases in the middle. CDR1 is MNHEY, CDR2 SVGAGI, per germline.

J is TRBJ1-1 and V is TRBV11-2; D unclear. Trimming took 3 bases from V and 7 from J, leaving 9 bases between them. The CDR3 consists of 12 residues. The V gene's germline CDR1 is SGHAT and CDR2 FQNNGV. The CDR3 spells CASSFQRLEAFF. In DNA form, the CDR3 reads TGTGCCAGCAGCTTTCAGAGACTTGAAGCTTTCTTT.

This sequence joins TRBV7-9 and TRBJ2-5; D possibly corresponds to TRBD2 (6 bases). This CDR3 region has 13 residues. The germline gives CDR1 SEHNR, CDR2 FQNEAQ (reference sequence). Trimming shortened V by 2 bases and J by 5 bases, and 9 bases separated the two germline ends. The CDR3: CASSLTGVETQYF. CDR3 coding DNA: TGTGCCAGCAGCTTAACGGGGGTGGAGACCCAGTACTTC.

The chain carries TRBV2 and TRBJ1-5; no reliable D call. There are 14 residues in the CDR3. Germline V gene sequence: CDR1 SNHLY, CDR2 FYNNEI. The V end was cut by 1 base, the J end by 5 bases, with 9 bases between. The chain's CDR3 is CASSEVSGDQPQHF. As DNA, the CDR3 is TGTGCCAGCAGTGAAGTCAGCGGAGATCAGCCCCAGCATTTT.

The V call is TRBV5-6, the J call TRBJ2-7; no firm D call. The CDR3 spans 15 residues. Germline V gene sequence: CDR1 SGHDT, CDR2 YYEEEE. V lost 0 bases to trimming and J lost 0 bases, with 10 bases between them. CDR3 loop: CASSLAGFPSYEQYF. The CDR3 coding sequence is TGTGCCAGCAGCTTGGCAGGTTTCCCCTCCTACGAGCAGTACTTC.

CDR3 residues: CASSATSSGRWETQYF. The CDR3 DNA reads as TGTGCCAGTAGTGCCACCTCTAGCGGGAGGTGGGAGACCCAGTACTTC. The chain joins TRBV19 to TRBJ2-5; 11 bases align to TRBD2. In germline, CDR1 is LNHDA, CDR2 SQIVND (reference sequence). This CDR3 region has 16 residues. J gave up 5 bases and V 5 bases, and 10 bases lay outside the gene matches.

The genes are TRBV5-6 and TRBJ2-7; 10 bases map to TRBD1. Germline CDR1 SGHDT, CDR2 YYEEEE. Trimming took 4 bases from V and 5 from J; bases not matched to a gene: 6. CDR3 length: 14 amino acids. CDR3 nucleotides: TGTGCCAGCAGCAGACGACAGGGGGCCCACGAGCAGTACTTC. Translated, it gives CASSRRQGAHEQYF.

J is TRBJ1-2 and V is TRBV30; the D is unclear. CDR3 size: 13 residues. With 0 bases removed from V and 6 bases from J, the gap between germline ends came to 11 bases. Germline V gives CDR1 GTSNPN, CDR2 SVGIG (reference sequence). CDR3 protein: CAWSVRGRDGYTF. CDR3 in DNA: TGTGCCTGGAGTGTTCGGGGTCGAGATGGCTACACCTTC.

The chain couples TRBV6-5 to TRBJ2-7; tentatively, D is TRBD1 (7 bases). The V end was cut by 2 bases, the J end by 7 bases, with 12 bases between. CDR1 is MNHEY and CDR2 is SVGAGI in the germline V gene. The CDR3 covers 13 residues. The CDR3, as DNA: TGTGCCAGCAGTTACAAGGCAGGGGGGGAGCAGTACTTC. Its translation: CASSYKAGGEQYF.

The chain employs TRBV6-1 and TRBJ1-1, with D perhaps matching TRBD1 (6 bases). This CDR3 spans 15 amino acids. The germline CDR1 and CDR2 sequences are MNHNS and SASEGT. Trimming took off 3 bases at V and 4 bases at J, with 15 bases between the two ends. The CDR3 reads CASSDWGRGGTEAFF. CDR3 DNA: TGTGCCAGCAGTGATTGGGGCAGGGGCGGCACTGAAGCTTTCTTT.

V usage is TRBV19 and J usage is TRBJ2-3, with D possibly TRBD1 on 6 matching bases. The CDR3 is 15 residues long. V was cut by 1 base and J by 2 bases, with 10 bases left in between. Germline V gives CDR1 LNHDA, CDR2 SQIVND (reference sequence). The CDR3 DNA is TGTGCCAGTAGTATAGCAGGGGCCACCACAGATACGCAGTATTTT. Translation gives CASSIAGATTDTQYF.

The J gene is TRBJ1-1, the V gene TRBV28, with TRBD1 as a possible D gene (5 bases). The germline gives CDR1 MDHEN, CDR2 SYDVKM. CDR3 length: 18 residues. V was trimmed by 3 bases and J by 3 bases, leaving 23 bases between them. The CDR3 protein is CASSFGGTSGGTDTEAFF. Here the CDR3 DNA reads TGTGCCAGCAGTTTCGGGGGAACATCGGGGGGGACGGACACTGAAGCTTTCTTT.

The V and J genes are TRBV4-2 and TRBJ2-6; possible D gene TRBD2, 6 bases. Trimming shortened V by 1 base and J by 2 bases, and 12 bases separated the two germline ends. This CDR3 contains 17 residues. Looked up from germline, CDR1 is LGHNA and CDR2 is YNFKEQ. This chain's CDR3 is CASSQVGGPAGANVLTF. The CDR3 DNA sequence: TGTGCCAGCAGCCAAGTGGGAGGTCCAGCTGGGGCCAACGTCCTGACTTTC.

The rearrangement uses TRBV21-1 and TRBJ2-7; the table's D call, TRBD1, has no DNA check behind it. TRBV21-1 is marked as a pseudogene. CDR3 size: 15 residues. CDR3 region: CASSKARGRIYEQYF. DNA for the CDR3: TGTGCCAGCAGCAAAGCCAGGGGGCGCATCTACGAGCAGTACTTC.

This clone was counted only a few times. The genes are TRBV6-5 and TRBJ2-7, with TRBD2 matching over 13 bases. V trimming: 5 bases; J trimming: 4 bases; junction bases outside the gene matches: 5. CDR3 length equals 15 residues. CDR1 is MNHEY and CDR2 is SVGAGI in the germline V gene. The CDR3 nucleotides read TGTGCCAGCAGTCTCCGGGGACTAGCGGGGTACGAGCAGTACTTC. This sequence encodes CASSLRGLAGYEQYF.

The genes are TRBV27 and TRBJ2-1, with TRBD2 matching 8 bases. The CDR3 sequence is 15 residues long. J was trimmed by 2 bases and V by 4 bases; bases with no gene match: 4. Germline CDR1 MNHEY, CDR2 SMNVEV (reference sequence). The CDR3 region is CASSSRTSPYNEQFF. CDR3 in DNA: TGTGCCAGCAGTTCCAGGACTAGCCCCTACAATGAGCAGTTCTTC.

This clone occurred a few times. CDR3 nucleotide sequence: TGTGCCAGCAGCGGGGGGACAGGGGTTGGCAATCAGCCCCAGCATTTT. Protein sequence: CASSGGTGVGNQPQHF. V gene TRBV5-5 combines with J gene TRBJ1-5; 10 nucleotides line up with TRBD1. The CDR3 length is 16 residues. V gave up 4 bases and J gave up 2 bases; unmatched junction bases: 6. Germline CDR1 SGHKS, CDR2 YYEKEE (reference sequence).

This chain links TRBV5-5 with TRBJ1-2; possible D gene TRBD1, 5 bases. CDR3 length: 15 residues. V was shortened by 2 bases and J by 0 bases, with 11 bases between the two germline ends. Germline CDR1 is SGHKS and CDR2 is YYEKEE (reference sequence). The DNA of the CDR3 is TGTGCCAGCAGCTTCTTAATGACAGCTAACTATGGCTACACCTTC. Residues: CASSFLMTANYGYTF.

The chain employs TRBV13 and TRBJ1-2; 9 bases match TRBD1. The CDR3 is made up of 14 amino acids. Per germline, CDR1 PRHDT and CDR2 FYEKMQ (reference sequence). With V trimmed by 5 bases and J by 4 bases, 5 bases remained unmatched. CDR3 sequence reads: CASSLGQGSYGYTF. In nucleotides, the CDR3 is TGTGCCAGCAGCCTGGGACAGGGATCCTATGGCTACACCTTC.

V is TRBV6-5 and J is TRBJ2-1; D remains unclear. Trimming shortened V by 7 bases and J by 0 bases, and 10 bases separated the two germline ends. CDR1 and CDR2 from the germline V gene are MNHEY and SVGAGI. CDR3 length equals 14 residues. CDR3 sequence reads: CASKGAPSYNEQFF. The CDR3 DNA reads TGTGCCAGCAAAGGAGCCCCCTCCTACAATGAGCAGTTCTTC.

In nucleotides, the CDR3 is TGTGCCAGCTCACCAGCATGGGCAACTGAAGCTTTCTTT. Translation: CASSPAWATEAFF. J is TRBJ1-1 and V is TRBV18; D remains ambiguous. The V gene lost 2 bases and the J gene lost 5 bases, with 9 bases spanning the gap. Germline V CDR1 and CDR2: KGHSH, LQKENI. There are 13 residues in the CDR3. Filled out from reference TRBV18 and TRBJ1-1, the complete variable domain reads NAGVMQNPRHLVRRRGQEARLRCSPMKGHSHVYWYRQLPEEGLKFMVYLQKENIIDESGMPKERFSAEFPKEGPSILRIQQVVRGDSAAYFCASSPAWATEAFFGQGTRLTVV.

The DNA for the CDR3 is TGTGCCAGCCTGGGAGAGAACACCGGGGAGCTGTTTTTT. Encoded protein: CASLGENTGELFF. The V and J genes are TRBV7-9 and TRBJ2-2, with TRBD2 as a possible D gene (5 bases). The CDR3 covers 13 residues. Germline loops: CDR1 SEHNR, CDR2 FQNEAQ (reference sequence). Trimming cost V 8 bases and J 1 base, with 8 bases left between them. The variable domain in full, completed from reference TRBV7-9 and TRBJ2-2, reads DTGVSQNPRHKITKRGQNVTFRCDPISEHNRLYWYRQTLGQGPEFLTYFQNEAQLEKSRLLSDRFSAERPKGSFSTLEIQRTEQGDSAMYLCASLGENTGELFFGEGSRLTVL.

The J gene is TRBJ2-3, the V gene TRBV18; TRBD2 matches 10 bases. CDR3 size: 17 residues. Germline V gives CDR1 KGHSH, CDR2 LQKENI. The junction had 6 bases not matched to a gene; V was cut back by 3 bases and J by 0 bases. In nucleotides, the CDR3 is TGTGCCAGCTCACCCAGGACTAGCGGAACTAGCACAGATACGCAGTATTTT. This gives the protein CASSPRTSGTSTDTQYF.

The table lists this clone with a few counts. This chain connects TRBV10-3 to TRBJ2-7, with 13 bases fitting TRBD2. CDR3 length: 16 amino acids. Germline lookup yields CDR1 ENHRY and CDR2 SYGVKD. The ends lost 5 bases at V and 1 base at J; junction bases unmatched: 5. The CDR3 protein is CAISPTSGRSSYEQYF. For the CDR3, the DNA is TGTGCCATCAGTCCGACTAGCGGGAGGTCTTCCTACGAGCAGTACTTC.

This chain uses TRBV4-1 with TRBJ2-5; 10 bases line up with TRBD1. CDR1 and CDR2 (germline): MGHRA, YSYEKL. After removal of 5 bases from V and 5 bases from J, the junction contained 8 bases not matched to a gene. CDR3 length: 15 amino acids. CDR3 sequence (DNA): TGCGCCAGCAGCACTAGGACAGGGGGTTCGGAGACCCAGTACTTC. Translated, it gives CASSTRTGGSETQYF.